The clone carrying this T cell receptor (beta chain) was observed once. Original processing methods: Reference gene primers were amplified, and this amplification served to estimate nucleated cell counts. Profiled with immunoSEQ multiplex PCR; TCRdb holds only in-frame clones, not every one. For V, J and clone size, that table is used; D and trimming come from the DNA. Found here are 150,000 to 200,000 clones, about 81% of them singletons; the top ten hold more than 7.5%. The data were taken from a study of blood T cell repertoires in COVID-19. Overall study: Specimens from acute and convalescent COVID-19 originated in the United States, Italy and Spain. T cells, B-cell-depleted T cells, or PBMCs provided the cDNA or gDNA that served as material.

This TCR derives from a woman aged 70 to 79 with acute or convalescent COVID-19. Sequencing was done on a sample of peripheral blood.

CDR3: CASSPQTSGVADTQYF. The CDR3 bases are TGTGCCAGCAGCCCCCAGACTAGCGGGGTTGCAGATACGCAGTATTTT. The chain combines TRBV7-8 with TRBJ2-3, with 11 nucleotides matching TRBD2. V was clipped by 5 bases and J by 4 bases; unmatched bases: 8. This CDR3 region has 16 residues. CDR1 SGHVS and CDR2 FQNEAQ come from the germline V gene.